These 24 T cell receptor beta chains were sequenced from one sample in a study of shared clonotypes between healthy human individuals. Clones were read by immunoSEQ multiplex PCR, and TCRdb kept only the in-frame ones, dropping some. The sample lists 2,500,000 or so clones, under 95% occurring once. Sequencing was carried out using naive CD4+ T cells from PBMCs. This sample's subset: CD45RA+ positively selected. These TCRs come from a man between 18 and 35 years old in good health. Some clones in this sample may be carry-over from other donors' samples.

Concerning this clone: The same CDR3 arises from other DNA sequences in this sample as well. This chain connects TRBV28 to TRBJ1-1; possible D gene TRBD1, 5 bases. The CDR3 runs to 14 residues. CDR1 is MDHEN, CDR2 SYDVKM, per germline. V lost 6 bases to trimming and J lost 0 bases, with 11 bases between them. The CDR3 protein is CASSPAGVNTEAFF. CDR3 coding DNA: TGTGCCAGCAGCCCCGCGGGGGTGAACACTGAAGCTTTCTTT.

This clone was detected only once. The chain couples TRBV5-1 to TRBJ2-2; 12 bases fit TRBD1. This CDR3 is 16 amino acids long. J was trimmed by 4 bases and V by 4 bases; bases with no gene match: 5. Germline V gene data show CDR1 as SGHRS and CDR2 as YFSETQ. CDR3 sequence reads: CASSLGGQGATGELFF. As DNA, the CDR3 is TGCGCCAGCAGCCTAGGGGGACAGGGGGCCACCGGGGAGCTGTTTTTT.

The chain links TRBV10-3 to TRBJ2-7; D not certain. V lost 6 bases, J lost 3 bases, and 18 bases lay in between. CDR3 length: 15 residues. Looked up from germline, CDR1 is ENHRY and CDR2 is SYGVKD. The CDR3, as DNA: TGTGCCATCAGCAAGCAGTCAGCTTTTAACTACGAGCAGTACTTC. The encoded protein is CAISKQSAFNYEQYF.

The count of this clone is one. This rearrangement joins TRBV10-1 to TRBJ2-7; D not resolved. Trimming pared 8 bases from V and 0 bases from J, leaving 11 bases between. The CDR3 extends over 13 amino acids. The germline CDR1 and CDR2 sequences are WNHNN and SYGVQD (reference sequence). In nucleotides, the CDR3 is TGCGCCAGCTCAGGATCCAACTCCTACGAGCAGTACTTC. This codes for CASSGSNSYEQYF.

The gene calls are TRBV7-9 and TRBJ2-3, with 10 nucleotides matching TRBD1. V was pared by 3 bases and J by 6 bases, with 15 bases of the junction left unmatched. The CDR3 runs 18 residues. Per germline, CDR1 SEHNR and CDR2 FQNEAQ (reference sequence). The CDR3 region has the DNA TGTGCCAGCAGCTTGAGGACAGGGGGTGACCTGGGGGCGGATACGCAGTATTTT. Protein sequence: CASSLRTGGDLGADTQYF.

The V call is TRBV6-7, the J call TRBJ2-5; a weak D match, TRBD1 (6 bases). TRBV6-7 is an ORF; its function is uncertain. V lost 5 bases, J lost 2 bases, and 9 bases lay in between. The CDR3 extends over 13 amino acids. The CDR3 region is CASSPDRQETQYF. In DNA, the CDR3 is TGTGCCAGCAGTCCGGACAGACAAGAGACCCAGTACTTC.

CDR3 protein: CASSPASGIYEQYF. Here the CDR3 DNA reads TGTGCCAGTAGTCCGGCTAGCGGGATCTACGAGCAGTACTTC. V is TRBV19 and J is TRBJ2-7, with TRBD2 identical over 9 bases. The V gene end was trimmed by 5 bases and the J gene end by 3 bases; junction bases not matched to a gene: 5. Germline CDR1 is LNHDA and CDR2 is SQIVND (reference sequence). This CDR3 is 14 amino acids long.

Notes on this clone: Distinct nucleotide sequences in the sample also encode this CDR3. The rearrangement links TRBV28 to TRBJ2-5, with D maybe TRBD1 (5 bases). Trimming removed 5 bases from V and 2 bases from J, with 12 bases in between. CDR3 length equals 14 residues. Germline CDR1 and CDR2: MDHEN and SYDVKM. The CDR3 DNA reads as TGTGCCAGCAGTCCACGACAGTATCAAGAGACCCAGTACTTC. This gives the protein CASSPRQYQETQYF.

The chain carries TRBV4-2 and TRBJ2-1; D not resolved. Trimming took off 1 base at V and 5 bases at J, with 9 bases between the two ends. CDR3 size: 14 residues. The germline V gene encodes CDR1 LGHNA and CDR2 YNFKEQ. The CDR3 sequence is CASSQVTQHNEQFF. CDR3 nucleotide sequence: TGTGCCAGCAGCCAAGTGACACAGCACAATGAGCAGTTCTTC.

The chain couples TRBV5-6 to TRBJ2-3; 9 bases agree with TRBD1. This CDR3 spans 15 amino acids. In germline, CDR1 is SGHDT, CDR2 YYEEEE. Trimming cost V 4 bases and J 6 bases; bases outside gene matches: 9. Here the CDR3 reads CASSGPGQGADTQYF. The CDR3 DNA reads TGTGCCAGCAGCGGGCCGGGACAGGGAGCCGATACGCAGTATTTT.

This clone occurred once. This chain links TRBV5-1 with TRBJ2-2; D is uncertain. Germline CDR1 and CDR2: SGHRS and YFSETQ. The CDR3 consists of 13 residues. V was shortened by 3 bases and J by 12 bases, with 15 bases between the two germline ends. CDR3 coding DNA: TGCGCCAGCAGCTCATCACAGAGACAAAAGCTGTTTTTT. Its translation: CASSSSQRQKLFF.

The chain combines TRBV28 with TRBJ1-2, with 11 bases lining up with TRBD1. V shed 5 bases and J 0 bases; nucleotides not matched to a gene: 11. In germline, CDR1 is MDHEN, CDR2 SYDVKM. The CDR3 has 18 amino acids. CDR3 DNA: TGTGCCAGCAGTAATTACCCGGGACAGGGGGAGACTAACTATGGCTACACCTTC. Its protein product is CASSNYPGQGETNYGYTF.

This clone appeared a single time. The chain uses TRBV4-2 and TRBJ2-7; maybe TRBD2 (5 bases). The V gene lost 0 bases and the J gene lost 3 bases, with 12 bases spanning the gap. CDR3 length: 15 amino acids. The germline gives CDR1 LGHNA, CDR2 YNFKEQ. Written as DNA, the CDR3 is TGTGCCAGCAGCCAAGATCGGGCGGGCAGCTACGAGCAGTACTTC. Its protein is CASSQDRAGSYEQYF.

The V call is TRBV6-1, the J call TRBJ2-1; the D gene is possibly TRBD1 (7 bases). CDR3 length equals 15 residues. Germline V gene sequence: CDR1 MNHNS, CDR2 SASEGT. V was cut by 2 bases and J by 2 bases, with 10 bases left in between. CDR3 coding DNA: TGTGCCAGCAGTGAACAGGGGGGACCCTACAATGAGCAGTTCTTC. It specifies CASSEQGGPYNEQFF.

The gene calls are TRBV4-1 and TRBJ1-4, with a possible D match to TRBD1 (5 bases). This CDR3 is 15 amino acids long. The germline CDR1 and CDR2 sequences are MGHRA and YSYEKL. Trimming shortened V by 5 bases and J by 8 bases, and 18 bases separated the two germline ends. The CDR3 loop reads CASSDRAGRGEKLFF. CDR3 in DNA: TGCGCCAGCAGCGACCGGGCAGGGCGGGGCGAAAAACTGTTTTTT.

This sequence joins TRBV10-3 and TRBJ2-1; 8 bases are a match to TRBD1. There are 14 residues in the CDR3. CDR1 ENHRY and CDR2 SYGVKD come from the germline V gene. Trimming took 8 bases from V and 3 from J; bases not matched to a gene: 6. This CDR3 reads CAIEDRDRYNEQFF. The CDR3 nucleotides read TGTGCCATCGAGGACAGGGATCGCTACAATGAGCAGTTCTTC.

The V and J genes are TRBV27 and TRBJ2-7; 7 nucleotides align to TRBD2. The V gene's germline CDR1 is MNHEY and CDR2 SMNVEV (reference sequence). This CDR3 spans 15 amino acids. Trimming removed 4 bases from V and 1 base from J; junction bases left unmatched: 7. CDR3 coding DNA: TGTGCCAGCAGTTCGCCCGGACTAGGGTCCTACGAGCAGTACTTC. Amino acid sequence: CASSSPGLGSYEQYF.

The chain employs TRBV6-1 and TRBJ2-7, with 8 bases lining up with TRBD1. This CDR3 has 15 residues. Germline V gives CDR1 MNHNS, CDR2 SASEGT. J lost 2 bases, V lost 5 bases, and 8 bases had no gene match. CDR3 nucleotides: TGTGCCAGCAGTTTTAATTACAGGGGGACCTACGAGCAGTACTTC. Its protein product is CASSFNYRGTYEQYF.

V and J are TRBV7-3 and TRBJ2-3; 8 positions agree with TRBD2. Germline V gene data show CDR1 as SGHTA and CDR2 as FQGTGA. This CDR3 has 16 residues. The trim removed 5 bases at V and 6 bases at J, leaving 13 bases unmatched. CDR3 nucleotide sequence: TGTGCCAGCAGCCCCCAGGGTTGGGGCGGGAGGGATACGCAGTATTTT. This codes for CASSPQGWGGRDTQYF.

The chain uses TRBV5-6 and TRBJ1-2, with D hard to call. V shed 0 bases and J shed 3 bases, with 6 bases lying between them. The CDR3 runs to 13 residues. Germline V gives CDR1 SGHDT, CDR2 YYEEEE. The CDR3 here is CASSLGGYYGYTF. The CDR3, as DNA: TGTGCCAGCAGCTTGGGTGGCTACTATGGCTACACCTTC. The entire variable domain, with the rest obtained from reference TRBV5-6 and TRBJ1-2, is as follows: DAGVTQSPTHLIKTRGQQVTLRCSPKSGHDTVSWYQQALGQGPQFIFQYYEEEERQRGNFPDRFSGHQFPNYSSELNVNALLLGDSALYLCASSLGGYYGYTFGSGTRLTVV.

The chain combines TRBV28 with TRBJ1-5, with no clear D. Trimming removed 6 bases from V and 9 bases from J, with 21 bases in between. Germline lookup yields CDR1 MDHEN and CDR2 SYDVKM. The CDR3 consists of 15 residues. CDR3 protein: CASRLGGGQPGPQHF. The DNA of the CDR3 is TGTGCCAGCAGGCTCGGTGGCGGCCAGCCGGGGCCCCAGCATTTT.

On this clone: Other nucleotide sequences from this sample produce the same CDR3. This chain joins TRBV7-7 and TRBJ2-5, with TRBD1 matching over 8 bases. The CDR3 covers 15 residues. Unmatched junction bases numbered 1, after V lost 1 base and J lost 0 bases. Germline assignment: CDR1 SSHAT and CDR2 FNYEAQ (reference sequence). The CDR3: CASSLGTGYQETQYF. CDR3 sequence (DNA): TGTGCCAGCAGCTTAGGGACAGGGTACCAAGAGACCCAGTACTTC. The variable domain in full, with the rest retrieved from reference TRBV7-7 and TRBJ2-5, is GAGVSQSPRYKVTKRGQDVTLRCDPISSHATLYWYQQALGQGPEFLTYFNYEAQPDKSGLPSDRFSAERPEGSISTLTIQRTEQRDSAMYRCASSLGTGYQETQYFGPGTRLLVL.

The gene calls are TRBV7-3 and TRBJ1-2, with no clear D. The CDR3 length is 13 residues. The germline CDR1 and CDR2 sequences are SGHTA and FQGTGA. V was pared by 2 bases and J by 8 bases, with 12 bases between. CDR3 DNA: TGTGCCAGCAGCTTAGTCCCTGTCCGGGGCTACACCTTC. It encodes CASSLVPVRGYTF. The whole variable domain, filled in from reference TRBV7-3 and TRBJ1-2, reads GAGVSQTPSNKVTEKGKYVELRCDPISGHTALYWYRQSLGQGPEFLIYFQGTGAADDSGLPNDRFFAVRPEGSVSTLKIQRTERGDSAVYLCASSLVPVRGYTFGSGTRLTVV.

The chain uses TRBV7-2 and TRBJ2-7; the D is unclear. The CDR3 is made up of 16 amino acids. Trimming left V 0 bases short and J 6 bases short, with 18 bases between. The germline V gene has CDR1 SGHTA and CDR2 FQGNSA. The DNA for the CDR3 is TGTGCCAGCAGCTTAGCGCTGAACCGGGCCGGTACCGAGCAGTACTTC. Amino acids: CASSLALNRAGTEQYF.